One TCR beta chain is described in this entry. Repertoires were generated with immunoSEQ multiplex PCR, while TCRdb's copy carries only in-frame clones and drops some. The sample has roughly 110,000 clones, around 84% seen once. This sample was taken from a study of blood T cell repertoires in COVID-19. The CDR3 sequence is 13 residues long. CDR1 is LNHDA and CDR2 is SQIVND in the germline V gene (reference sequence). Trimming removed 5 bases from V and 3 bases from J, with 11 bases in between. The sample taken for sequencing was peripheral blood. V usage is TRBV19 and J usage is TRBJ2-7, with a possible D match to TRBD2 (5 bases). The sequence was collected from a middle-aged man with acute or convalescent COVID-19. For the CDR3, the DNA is TGTGCCAGTAGTCGCGGACGGGGCTACGAGCAGTACTTC. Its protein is CASSRGRGYEQYF. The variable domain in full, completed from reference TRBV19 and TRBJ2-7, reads DGGITQSPKYLFRKEGQNVTLSCEQNLNHDAMYWYRQDPGQGLRLIYYSQIVNDFQKGDIAEGYSVSREKKESFPLTVTSAQKNPTAFYLCASSRGRGYEQYFGPGTRLTVT.